These 24 T cell receptor beta chains were all obtained from the same sample, sequenced in a study of cytomegalovirus exposure and HLA in healthy donors. The PCR contained 60 Vbeta and 13 Jbeta primers. Clones were sequenced by immunoSEQ multiplex PCR, and TCRdb holds only the in-frame ones, with some missing. The sample lists 180,000 or so clones; roughly 80% were seen once. The sample consisted of PBMCs. The receptor source for this set is a woman aged 18-35 years in good health and CMV-seronegative.

The chain carries TRBV5-4 and TRBJ2-1; unclear D gene. Germline loops: CDR1 SGHNT, CDR2 YYREEE (reference sequence). Trimming left V 0 bases short and J 5 bases short, with 9 bases between. The CDR3 is made up of 14 amino acids. The CDR3 region is CASSLGQVNNEQFF. CDR3 sequence (DNA): TGTGCCAGCAGCTTGGGTCAGGTAAACAATGAGCAGTTCTTC.

The V call is TRBV6-5, the J call TRBJ2-1, with TRBD2 matching over 9 bases. Trimming cost V 6 bases and J 10 bases; bases outside gene matches: 13. The CDR3 has 15 residues. Germline loops: CDR1 MNHEY, CDR2 SVGAGI. The DNA for the CDR3 is TGTGCCAGCAGGAACGCGGGGACTAGCCGAGGAGAGCAGTTCTTC. Protein: CASRNAGTSRGEQFF.

The V and J genes are TRBV5-6 and TRBJ2-3; D not resolved. The V gene's germline CDR1 is SGHDT and CDR2 YYEEEE. The CDR3 has 14 amino acids. Trimming left V 4 bases short and J 2 bases short, with 11 bases between. The DNA for the CDR3 is TGTGCCAGCAGCCGCTGGCGGAACACAGATACGCAGTATTTT. Translating gives CASSRWRNTDTQYF.

The chain carries TRBV5-1 and TRBJ2-3, with D perhaps TRBD2 (7 bases). Trimming left V 2 bases short and J 6 bases short, with 13 bases between. The CDR3 spans 14 residues. Per germline, CDR1 SGHRS and CDR2 YFSETQ. The CDR3 nucleotides are TGCGCCAGCAGCTTACAGGGAGGGTTGGATACGCAGTATTTT. Translation gives CASSLQGGLDTQYF.

This rearrangement joins TRBV7-6 to TRBJ2-1, with 10 positions matching TRBD2. V lost 5 bases to trimming and J lost 7 bases; unmatched junction nucleotides: 11. The CDR3 is 16 residues long. The germline CDR1 and CDR2 sequences are SGHVS and FNYEAQ. The CDR3 protein is CASSPLPLAGENEQFF. The DNA for the CDR3 is TGTGCCAGCAGCCCACTACCTCTAGCGGGAGAAAATGAGCAGTTCTTC.

This chain uses TRBV28 with TRBJ1-1; D is uncertain. V lost 3 bases and J lost 0, with 5 bases in between. CDR3 size: 13 residues. CDR1 and CDR2 (germline): MDHEN, SYDVKM. CDR3 residues: CASSLLMNTEAFF. In DNA, the CDR3 is TGTGCCAGCAGTTTGTTAATGAACACTGAAGCTTTCTTT. Full variable domain (outside the CDR3, taken from reference TRBV28 and TRBJ1-1): DVKVTQSSRYLVKRTGEKVFLECVQDMDHENMFWYRQDPGLGLRLIYFSYDVKMKEKGDIPEGYSVSREKKERFSLILESASTNQTSMYLCASSLLMNTEAFFGQGTRLTVV.

This clone has just a few counts. The gene calls are TRBV5-1 and TRBJ1-4; D might be TRBD1 (6 bases). The germline V gene has CDR1 SGHRS and CDR2 YFSETQ. The CDR3 is 16 residues long. Trimming cost V 4 bases and J 4 bases, with 17 bases left between them. The CDR3 loop reads CASSPEGGDVNEKLFF. DNA for the CDR3: TGCGCCAGCAGCCCAGAGGGGGGGGATGTTAATGAAAAACTGTTTTTT.

The CDR3 region has the DNA TGTGCCAGCAGCCTTACAGGGAGTGTGAAAATGTTTTTT. Translation: CASSLTGSVKMFF. The chain carries TRBV28 and TRBJ1-4; D perhaps matches TRBD1 (6 bases). Per germline, CDR1 MDHEN and CDR2 SYDVKM. CDR3 length: 13 residues. Trimming cost V 6 bases and J 15 bases, with 20 bases left between them.

The rearrangement links TRBV5-5 to TRBJ1-3; a weak D match, TRBD1 (6 bases). CDR1 and CDR2 (germline): SGHKS, YYEKEE (reference sequence). The CDR3 has 19 residues. The ends were cut back, 0 bases at V and 4 bases at J, with 23 bases in the middle. CDR3 sequence (DNA): TGTGCCAGCAGCTTGGTTGGGACAAGCCCCAGGACCGGGGGAAACACCATATATTTT. As protein: CASSLVGTSPRTGGNTIYF.

This chain uses TRBV28 with TRBJ2-1; D call uncertain. The CDR3 is made up of 13 amino acids. V was trimmed by 6 bases and J by 9 bases, leaving 15 bases between them. CDR1 is MDHEN and CDR2 is SYDVKM in the germline V gene. CDR3 sequence reads: CASRQPIAAEQFF. The CDR3 DNA follows: TGTGCCAGCAGACAACCGATAGCTGCTGAGCAGTTCTTC.

Only one count was recorded for this clone. The chain links TRBV19 to TRBJ2-7; a weak D match, TRBD2 (5 bases). The V end lost 5 bases, the J end lost 0 bases, and 8 bases lay between the germline ends. The CDR3 length is 13 residues. Germline-derived CDR1 and CDR2 are LNHDA and SQIVND (reference sequence). The CDR3 DNA reads TGTGCCAGTAGTGCGGGTCGCTCCTACGAGCAGTACTTC. This gives the protein CASSAGRSYEQYF.

This rearrangement joins TRBV7-9 to TRBJ2-7; the D gene is possibly TRBD2 (5 bases). Germline V CDR1 and CDR2: SEHNR, FQNEAQ (reference sequence). This CDR3 contains 14 residues. V was clipped by 4 bases and J by 3 bases, with 13 bases between them. For the CDR3, the DNA is TGTGCCAGCAGCTCCCTAAGGGAGTACTACGAGCAGTACTTC. Its translation: CASSSLREYYEQYF.

A few counts support this clone. The gene calls are TRBV7-6 and TRBJ2-7, with 7 positions matching TRBD2. Germline V gene lookup returns CDR1 SGHVS and CDR2 FNYEAQ. V was clipped by 4 bases and J by 5 bases; unmatched bases: 17. There are 17 residues in the CDR3. CDR3 DNA sequence: TGTGCCAGCAGCTCCCGGCGTATGGGGGAGGGCCCCAACGAGCAGTACTTC. This sequence encodes CASSSRRMGEGPNEQYF.

J is TRBJ2-1 and V is TRBV28; TRBD2 aligns across 10 bases. The CDR3 runs 15 residues. V lost 5 bases, J lost 6 bases, and 7 bases stayed unmatched. Germline CDR1 is MDHEN and CDR2 is SYDVKM. The CDR3 sequence is CASSIPSGSINEQFF. CDR3 coding DNA: TGTGCCAGCAGTATACCTAGCGGGAGTATCAATGAGCAGTTCTTC.

A single count supports this clone. The chain employs TRBV2 and TRBJ1-3, with a tentative D call TRBD1 (5 bases). The ends were cut back, 6 bases at V and 2 bases at J, with 14 bases in the middle. Germline lookup yields CDR1 SNHLY and CDR2 FYNNEI. The CDR3 sequence is 15 residues long. CDR3 amino acids: CASRLQGDPGNTIYF. The CDR3 coding sequence is TGTGCCAGCAGGTTGCAGGGCGATCCTGGAAACACCATATATTTT. The whole variable domain, remainder taken from reference TRBV2 and TRBJ1-3, is EPEVTQTPSHQVTQMGQEVILRCVPISNHLYFYWYRQILGQKVEFLVSFYNNEISEKSEIFDDQFSVERPDGSNFTLKIRSTKLEDSAMYFCASRLQGDPGNTIYFGEGSWLTVV.

This sequence joins TRBV6-1 and TRBJ2-1, with 9 bases aligning to TRBD1. CDR1 is MNHNS, CDR2 SASEGT, per germline. V lost 8 bases and J lost 9; bases outside the gene matches: 11. The CDR3 runs to 14 residues. The CDR3 region is CASGFRDRASEQFF. CDR3 DNA sequence: TGTGCCAGCGGGTTCCGGGACAGGGCCAGTGAGCAGTTCTTC.

The rearrangement links TRBV5-4 to TRBJ2-3; TRBD2 agrees at 7 bases. With 4 bases clipped from V and 0 bases from J, the junction kept 17 bases outside the gene matches. The germline gives CDR1 SGHNT, CDR2 YYREEE (reference sequence). The CDR3 loop spans 19 amino acids. CDR3 nucleotide sequence: TGTGCCAGCAGCACTGGGAGGGCTAGCGCCTATATTAGCACAGATACGCAGTATTTT. Amino acids: CASSTGRASAYISTDTQYF.

Here the CDR3 DNA reads TGTGCCAGCAGCCCCCGGTCAGGCGCGTTAAACACCATATATTTT. Residues: CASSPRSGALNTIYF. J is TRBJ1-3 and V is TRBV7-9, with D unresolved. Germline CDR1 reads SEHNR; CDR2 reads FQNEAQ (reference sequence). V was clipped by 5 bases and J by 6 bases, with 17 bases between them. CDR3 length equals 15 residues.

The chain uses TRBV11-2 and TRBJ2-1; 13 nucleotides line up with TRBD2. The V and J ends lost 5 bases and 2 bases, in that order; junction bases with no gene match: 0. The germline V gene has CDR1 SGHAT and CDR2 FQNNGV. The CDR3 covers 15 residues. CDR3 in amino acids: CASSTSGRAYNEQFF. CDR3 DNA sequence: TGTGCCAGCAGCACTAGCGGGAGGGCCTACAATGAGCAGTTCTTC. Looking up the rest from reference TRBV11-2 and TRBJ2-1 gives the full variable domain: EAGVAQSPRYKIIEKRQSVAFWCNPISGHATLYWYQQILGQGPKLLIQFQNNGVVDDSQLPKDRFSAERLKGVDSTLKIQPAKLEDSAVYLCASSTSGRAYNEQFFGPGTRLTVL.

CDR3 DNA: TGTGCCGGTAGCGTGGCGCGTGCGGATTCACCCCTCCACTTT. Translated: CAGSVARADSPLHF. V gene TRBV28 combines with J gene TRBJ1-6, with D unresolved. Looked up from germline, CDR1 is MDHEN and CDR2 is SYDVKM. The V gene lost 11 bases and the J gene lost 8 bases, with 19 bases spanning the gap. The CDR3 sequence is 14 residues long.

This chain connects TRBV9 to TRBJ2-1, with TRBD2 matching 9 bases. V shed 2 bases, J shed 4 bases, and the junction held 4 bases outside the gene matches. Germline CDR1 reads SGDLS; CDR2 reads YYNGEE. CDR3 size: 15 residues. CDR3 sequence (DNA): TGTGCCAGCAGCGTGTCTAGCGGGGAGTACAATGAGCAGTTCTTC. Translating it yields CASSVSSGEYNEQFF.

Note on this clone: At one end the junction does not follow the germline gene, possibly because of a read error. The chain employs TRBV7-9 and TRBJ1-3; D not resolved. Per the germline V gene, CDR1 is SEHNR and CDR2 is FQNEAQ (reference sequence). The CDR3 runs 15 residues. The CDR3 coding sequence is TGTTCCAGCAGCTTCGGGTCGCCGGAAGGAAACACCATATATTTT. It yields the protein CSSSFGSPEGNTIYF.

There are a few counts of this clone. The chain carries TRBV5-1 and TRBJ2-7; D possibly corresponds to TRBD1 (6 bases). Between the trimmed V and J ends, which lost 2 bases and 6 bases, there was a span of 24 bases. The CDR3 extends over 17 amino acids. Germline V lookup: CDR1 SGHRS, CDR2 YFSETQ. The CDR3 sequence: CASSFSRQVPIIGEQYF. CDR3 coding DNA: TGCGCCAGCAGCTTTTCCCGACAGGTCCCGATTATTGGCGAGCAGTACTTC.

The sample holds one count of this clone. The chain has TRBV4-2 and TRBJ2-2; the match to TRBD1 covers 8 bases. The CDR3 contains 18 residues. The germline V gene encodes CDR1 LGHNA and CDR2 YNFKEQ. V gave up 1 base and J gave up 3 bases; unmatched junction bases: 10. The CDR3 sequence: CASSQVPPGGSYTGELFF. CDR3 sequence (DNA): TGTGCCAGCAGCCAAGTCCCCCCAGGGGGCTCTTACACCGGGGAGCTGTTTTTT.